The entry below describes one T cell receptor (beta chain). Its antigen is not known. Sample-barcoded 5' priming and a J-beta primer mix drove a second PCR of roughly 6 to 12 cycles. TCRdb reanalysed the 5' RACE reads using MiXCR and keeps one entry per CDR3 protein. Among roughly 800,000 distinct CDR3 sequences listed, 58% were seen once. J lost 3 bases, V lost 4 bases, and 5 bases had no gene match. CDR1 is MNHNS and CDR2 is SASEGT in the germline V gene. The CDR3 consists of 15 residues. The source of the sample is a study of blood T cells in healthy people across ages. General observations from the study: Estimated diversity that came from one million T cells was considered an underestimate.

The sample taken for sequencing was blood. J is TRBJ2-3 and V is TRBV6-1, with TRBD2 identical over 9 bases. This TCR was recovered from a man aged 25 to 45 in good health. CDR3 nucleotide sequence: TGTGCCAGCAGTGGGGCTAGCGGGATGACAGATACGCAGTATTTT. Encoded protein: CASSGASGMTDTQYF.